This T cell receptor beta chain derives from a study of T cell responses to AZD1222 COVID-19 vaccine. The CDR3 runs 12 residues. V dropped 5 bases and J dropped 6 bases, with 10 bases sitting between them. Germline loops: CDR1 SGHVS, CDR2 FQNEAQ. Clones were read by immunoSEQ multiplex PCR, and TCRdb kept only the in-frame ones, dropping some. Here the sample spans around 140,000 clones, 80% to 95% being singletons. The chain combines TRBV7-8 with TRBJ1-2, with D tentatively TRBD1 (6 bases). This specimen was peripheral blood, taken 28 days after the second AZD1222 dose. The clonotype was recovered from an adult who received the AZD1222 COVID-19 vaccine. The CDR3 DNA is TGTGCCAGCAGCGCGACAGGCCATGGCTACACCTTC. It translates to CASSATGHGYTF.